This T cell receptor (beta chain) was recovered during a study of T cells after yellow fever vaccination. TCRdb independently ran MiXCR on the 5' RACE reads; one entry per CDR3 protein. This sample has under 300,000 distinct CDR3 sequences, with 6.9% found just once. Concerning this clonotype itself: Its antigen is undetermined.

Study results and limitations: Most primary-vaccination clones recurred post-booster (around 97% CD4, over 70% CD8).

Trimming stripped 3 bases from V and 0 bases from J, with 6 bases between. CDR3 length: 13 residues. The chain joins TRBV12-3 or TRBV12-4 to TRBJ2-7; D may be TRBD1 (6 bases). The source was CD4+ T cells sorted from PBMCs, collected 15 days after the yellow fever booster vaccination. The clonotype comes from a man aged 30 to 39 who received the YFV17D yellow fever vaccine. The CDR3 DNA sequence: TGTGCCAGCAGTTTGGGGGCCTCCTACGAGCAGTACTTC. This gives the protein CASSLGASYEQYF.